These T cell receptor beta chains were read from a single sample in a study of blood T cell repertoires in COVID-19. The table came from immunoSEQ multiplex PCR; TCRdb's copy has only in-frame clones and leaves some out. This sample carries roughly 140,000 clones, around four fifths of them seen once, and the ten largest clones take around 6.2%. The specimen was PBMCs or T cells enriched from blood (not recorded which). Receptors were obtained from a middle-aged woman who had recovered from COVID-19. The CDR3 runs from the conserved cysteine through the conserved F or W. Fields, in order: D gene, J gene, clone size, V gene, CDR3 protein, CDR3 DNA. A D gene is named only where the DNA matches it firmly. Clone size is not always given. Where it is, it says once, few, many or a class for expanded clones.

- | TRBJ1-1 | - | TRBV12-3/TRBV12-4 | CASSFSGIEAFF | TGTGCCAGCAGTTTTTCAGGGATTGAAGCTTTCTTT
TRBD1 | TRBJ2-2 | - | TRBV11-2 | CASSGTGVGELFF | TGTGCCAGCAGCGGGACAGGGGTCGGGGAGCTGTTTTTT
TRBD1 | TRBJ1-1 | - | TRBV4-1 | CASHGTADTEAFF | TGCGCCAGCCATGGGACAGCAGACACTGAAGCTTTCTTT
- | TRBJ2-5 | - | TRBV12-3/TRBV12-4 | CASMRVQETQYF | TGTGCCAGCATGCGGGTGCAAGAGACCCAGTACTTC
TRBD1 | TRBJ1-4 | once | TRBV25-1 | CASSGQGLEDEKLFF | TGTGCCAGCAGTGGACAGGGGCTGGAGGATGAAAAACTGTTTTTT
TRBD1 | TRBJ1-2 | - | TRBV24-1 | CATSELPSRDRGYYGYTF | TGTGCCACCAGTGAACTCCCTTCCCGGGACAGGGGTTATTATGGCTACACCTTC
TRBD2 | TRBJ2-1 | - | TRBV5-1 | CASSTSGRGNEQFF | TGCGCCAGCTCTACTAGCGGGAGAGGGAATGAGCAGTTCTTC
TRBD1 | TRBJ1-2 | - | TRBV2 | CASSVMTGVGYTF | TGTGCCAGCAGTGTAATGACAGGGGTGGGCTACACCTTC
- | TRBJ2-2 | - | TRBV7-9 | CASSLLATNTGELFF | TGTGCCAGCAGCTTATTGGCCACCAACACCGGGGAGCTGTTTTTT
TRBD2 | TRBJ2-2 | - | TRBV9 | CASSVSGGNTGELFF | TGTGCCAGCAGCGTTAGCGGGGGGAACACCGGGGAGCTGTTTTTT
- | TRBJ1-1 | - | TRBV11-2 | CASSLDGGANTEAFF | TGTGCCAGCAGCTTAGATGGGGGGGCGAACACTGAAGCTTTCTTT
TRBD2 | TRBJ2-1 | - | TRBV3-1/TRBV3-2 | CASSLLAGDDNEQFF | TGTGCCAGCAGCCTATTAGCGGGAGATGACAATGAGCAGTTCTTC
- | TRBJ1-5 | - | TRBV2 | CASNTGGGHQPQHF | TGTGCCAGCAACACGGGAGGAGGGCATCAGCCCCAGCATTTT
- | TRBJ2-2 | - | TRBV4-1 | CASSQQATGELFF | TGCGCCAGCAGCCAACAGGCCACCGGGGAGCTGTTTTTT
TRBD1 | TRBJ2-7 | once | TRBV7-9 | CASSYRTGTYEQYF | TGTGCCAGCAGCTACCGGACAGGGACCTACGAGCAGTACTTC
- | TRBJ1-1 | - | TRBV15 | CATSPLGGTEAFF | TGTGCCACCAGCCCGCTGGGGGGCACTGAAGCTTTCTTT
- | TRBJ2-1 | - | TRBV9 | CASSTQGYEQFF | TGTGCCAGCAGCACACAGGGTTATGAGCAGTTCTTC
TRBD2 | TRBJ2-1 | - | TRBV4-1 | CASADSGGYNEQFF | TGCGCCAGCGCGGATAGCGGGGGCTACAATGAGCAGTTCTTC
TRBD1 | TRBJ1-2 | once | TRBV3-1/TRBV3-2 | CASSQDPQGARGYTF | TGTGCCAGCAGCCAAGACCCACAGGGGGCGCGAGGCTACACCTTC
TRBD1 | TRBJ2-7 | - | TRBV5-1 | CASSLTGTGSYEQYF | TGCGCCAGCAGCTTAACCGGGACAGGATCCTACGAGCAGTACTTC
- | TRBJ1-2 | - | TRBV9 | CASSPTDDYGYTF | TGTGCCAGCAGTCCTACAGATGACTATGGCTACACCTTC
- | TRBJ2-7 | once | TRBV7-9 | CASSPQGYSYEQYF | TGTGCCAGCAGCCCCCAGGGATACTCCTACGAGCAGTACTTC
- | TRBJ2-7 | - | TRBV6-1 | CASSEEWVGQPGYEQYF | TGTGCCAGCAGTGAAGAGTGGGTAGGACAGCCCGGTTACGAGCAGTACTTC
TRBD1 | TRBJ1-6 | - | TRBV10-3 | CAISESGDRGVSPLHF | TGTGCCATCAGTGAGTCAGGGGACAGGGGCGTTTCACCCCTCCACTTT
TRBD1 | TRBJ2-7 | - | TRBV28 | CASSFKGAHYEQYF | TGTGCCAGCAGTTTCAAGGGGGCGCACTACGAGCAGTACTTC
- | TRBJ1-2 | - | TRBV19 | CASLGWGQASGGYTF | TGTGCCAGCCTTGGCTGGGGGCAGGCCTCGGGGGGCTACACCTTC
- | TRBJ2-3 | few | TRBV19 | CASSIFRGKDTQYF | TGTGCCAGTAGTATTTTCAGGGGCAAAGATACGCAGTATTTT
- | TRBJ1-5 | - | TRBV3-1/TRBV3-2 | CASSQGLNQPQHF | TGTGCCAGCAGCCAAGGCCTAAATCAGCCCCAGCATTTT
- | TRBJ2-6 | - | TRBV6-4 | CASSGVGGPGANVLTF | TGTGCCAGCAGTGGGGTCGGAGGCCCTGGGGCCAACGTCCTGACTTTC
TRBD2 | TRBJ2-1 | - | TRBV19 | CASSISSGGYYNEQFF | TGTGCCAGTAGTATATCTAGCGGGGGGTATTACAATGAGCAGTTCTTC
TRBD2 | TRBJ2-1 | - | TRBV30 | CAWRRGASGALLYEQFF | TGTGCCTGGAGGCGGGGGGCTAGCGGGGCCCTACTGTATGAGCAGTTCTTC
TRBD2 | TRBJ2-7 | - | TRBV5-6 | CASSPGTTYYEQYF | TGTGCCAGCAGCCCGGGGACTACTTACTACGAGCAGTACTTC
- | TRBJ1-5 | - | TRBV27 | CASSLSWQGGNQPQHF | TGTGCCAGCAGTTTATCTTGGCAGGGTGGCAATCAGCCCCAGCATTTT
TRBD1 | TRBJ1-1 | - | TRBV5-1 | CASSPETGMNTEAFF | TGCGCCAGCAGCCCGGAGACAGGGATGAACACTGAAGCTTTCTTT
- | TRBJ1-1 | - | TRBV15 | CATSMPGTMNTEAFF | TGTGCCACCAGCATGCCCGGGACAATGAACACTGAAGCTTTCTTT
TRBD1 | TRBJ2-7 | few | TRBV30 | CAWRQGDASYEQYF | TGTGCCTGGAGGCAGGGGGATGCCTCCTACGAGCAGTACTTC
- | TRBJ1-2 | - | TRBV2 | CASSISDRRTNYGYTF | TGTGCCAGCAGTATTTCAGACAGGCGCACTAACTATGGCTACACCTTC
TRBD1 | TRBJ1-6 | - | TRBV19 | CASTHLTGVNSPLHF | TGTGCCAGTACCCATCTGACAGGGGTTAATTCACCCCTCCACTTT
TRBD2 | TRBJ2-3 | - | TRBV19 | CASSILAGKRTSTDTQYF | TGTGCCAGTAGTATCCTAGCGGGAAAGAGAACTAGCACAGATACGCAGTATTTT
- | TRBJ1-5 | - | TRBV12-3/TRBV12-4 | CASSFTGNQPQHF | TGTGCCAGCAGTTTCACTGGCAATCAGCCCCAGCATTTT
TRBD1 | TRBJ2-3 | - | TRBV2 | CASSRDRNTDTQYF | TGTGCCAGCAGTCGGGACAGAAACACAGATACGCAGTATTTT
TRBD2 | TRBJ2-1 | - | TRBV7-6 | CASSSYGLAGGPSEQFF | TGTGCCAGCAGCTCGTACGGTCTAGCGGGGGGGCCAAGTGAGCAGTTCTTC
TRBD1 | TRBJ1-5 | - | TRBV24-1 | CATSGTGTGQERQPQHF | TGTGCCACCAGTGGAACCGGGACAGGACAAGAAAGGCAGCCCCAGCATTTT
TRBD2 | TRBJ2-3 | - | TRBV2 | CASSGEGSSTDTQYF | TGTGCCAGCAGTGGGGAGGGTTCAAGCACAGATACGCAGTATTTT
- | TRBJ2-1 | - | TRBV29-1 | CSVAPGGGGQFF | TGCAGCGTTGCCCCGGGCGGCGGAGGGCAGTTCTTC
TRBD2 | TRBJ2-1 | - | TRBV6-4 | CASSGALAGDISYNEQFF | TGTGCCAGCAGTGGAGCACTAGCGGGGGACATCTCCTACAATGAGCAGTTCTTC
- | TRBJ2-2 | once | TRBV11-1 | CASSLALSGYDGELFF | TGTGCCAGCAGCTTAGCGCTTTCAGGTTATGACGGGGAGCTGTTTTTT
TRBD1 | TRBJ2-7 | - | TRBV4-1 | CASSQGQEEPYEQYF | TGCGCCAGCAGCCAGGGACAGGAGGAGCCCTACGAGCAGTACTTC
- | TRBJ1-6 | - | TRBV19 | CASSIGGTAYSPLHF | TGTGCCAGTAGTATAGGCGGGACGGCATATTCACCCCTCCACTTT
TRBD2 | TRBJ2-3 | - | TRBV5-6 | CASSAGEDTQYF | TGTGCCAGCAGTGCGGGGGAGGATACGCAGTATTTT
- | TRBJ1-2 | few | TRBV19 | CASSPTLRTVYGYTF | TGTGCCAGTAGCCCAACCCTTCGGACAGTCTATGGCTACACCTTC
- | TRBJ1-1 | - | TRBV7-9 | CASSLDTGFMGMNTEAFF | TGTGCCAGCAGCTTAGACACAGGGTTTATGGGCATGAACACTGAAGCTTTCTTT
TRBD1 | TRBJ2-7 | once | TRBV25-1 | CASSDPQGYEQYF | TGTGCCAGCAGTGACCCACAGGGGTACGAGCAGTACTTC
- | TRBJ2-7 | - | TRBV5-1 | CASSLETGSYEQYF | TGCGCCAGCAGCTTAGAAACGGGCTCCTACGAGCAGTACTTC